The present TCR beta chain was sequenced within a study of monozygotic twins with inflammatory bowel disease. TCRdb re-called the 5' RACE reads, yielding one record per CDR3 amino acid sequence without DNA. This sample contains around 410,000 distinct CDR3 sequences. Germline CDR1 and CDR2: LGHNA and YNFKEQ. The CDR3 spans 16 residues. This sequence was found in a human donor with ulcerative colitis or Crohn's disease, or a healthy co-twin of an affected twin (not recorded which). Input material: blood. The chain is built from TRBV4-2 and TRBJ1-3; with no DNA, the TCRdb D assignment of TRBD1 cannot be verified. The CDR3 is CASSQDIRTGGNTIYF.